A single sample gave rise to the 23 T cell receptor beta chains below, sequenced in a study of cytomegalovirus exposure and HLA in healthy donors (dated by TCRdb to about 2017). The method was the immunoSEQ multiplex PCR assay. A mixture of 60 forward primers for TCR Vbeta segments and 13 reverse primers for TCR Jbeta segments was used in the multiplex PCR. This is the immuneACCESS table as TCRdb keeps it, with only in-frame sequences that have V and J called. A part of the clones is gone; compared with another copy, unresolved V genes explain less than half, and the rest is unexplained. Present in this sample are about 130,000 clones, about four fifths of which were seen just once. 4% of the sample is in the top ten clones. Sequencing input: PBMCs. Receptors originate from a woman between 40 and 50 years old in good health and CMV-seronegative.

The J gene is TRBJ2-1, the V gene TRBV2, with unresolved D. V was pared by 4 bases and J by 2 bases, with 12 bases between. The CDR3 contains 15 residues. Germline CDR1 SNHLY, CDR2 FYNNEI. The CDR3 reads CASSGSTAPYNEQFF. The CDR3 coding sequence is TGTGCCAGCAGTGGAAGCACAGCCCCCTACAATGAGCAGTTCTTC.

This CDR3 is CASSLTHGQTF. The CDR3 coding sequence is TGTGCCAGCAGTTTAACCCATGGACAGACCTTC. The chain couples TRBV28 to TRBJ1-2, with D perhaps matching TRBD1 (6 bases). Trimming took 2 bases from V and 14 from J, leaving 12 bases between them. This CDR3 region has 11 residues. Germline V lookup: CDR1 MDHEN, CDR2 SYDVKM.

The CDR3 DNA follows: TGCGCCAGCAGAACTGGGACATCAGGTACGCAGTATTTT. It yields the protein CASRTGTSGTQYF. The chain combines TRBV5-1 with TRBJ2-3, with D perhaps matching TRBD1 (6 bases). The CDR3 sequence is 13 residues long. The V gene's germline CDR1 is SGHRS and CDR2 YFSETQ. The V gene lost 5 bases and the J gene lost 8 bases, with 15 bases spanning the gap. Using reference TRBV5-1 and TRBJ2-3 for the parts outside the CDR3, the full variable domain is KAGVTQTPRYLIKTRGQQVTLSCSPISGHRSVSWYQQTPGQGLQFLFEYFSETQRNKGNFPGRFSGRQFSNSRSEMNVSTLELGDSALYLCASRTGTSGTQYFGPGTRLTVL.

Here the CDR3 reads CASTSGAPMNTEAFF. The CDR3 region has the DNA TGTGCCAGTACCTCAGGGGCGCCCATGAACACTGAAGCTTTCTTT. The chain is built from TRBV19 and TRBJ1-1; the D gene is possibly TRBD1 (6 bases). CDR3 length equals 15 residues. CDR1 and CDR2 (germline): LNHDA, SQIVND (reference sequence). The ends were cut back, 7 bases at V and 0 bases at J, with 15 bases in the middle.

The chain joins TRBV7-8 to TRBJ1-5; a weak D match, TRBD1 (6 bases). Germline V gene data show CDR1 as SGHVS and CDR2 as FQNEAQ. Trimming removed 6 bases from V and 0 bases from J, with 9 bases in between. The CDR3 is 14 amino acids. CDR3 loop: CASRLGASNQPQHF. In nucleotides, the CDR3 is TGTGCCAGCAGGCTGGGGGCTAGCAATCAGCCCCAGCATTTT.

The chain employs TRBV5-1 and TRBJ1-2, with TRBD1 matching over 7 bases. CDR3 length: 14 residues. Germline CDR1 reads SGHRS; CDR2 reads YFSETQ. The V and J ends lost 3 bases and 5 bases, in that order; junction bases with no gene match: 7. CDR3 sequence: CASSYQDRQYGYTF. CDR3 nucleotides: TGCGCCAGCAGCTACCAGGACAGGCAATATGGCTACACCTTC. The full variable domain, rest sourced from reference TRBV5-1 and TRBJ1-2, is KAGVTQTPRYLIKTRGQQVTLSCSPISGHRSVSWYQQTPGQGLQFLFEYFSETQRNKGNFPGRFSGRQFSNSRSEMNVSTLELGDSALYLCASSYQDRQYGYTFGSGTRLTVV.

The rearrangement links TRBV27 to TRBJ1-2; TRBD1 aligns across 8 bases. Per germline, CDR1 MNHEY and CDR2 SMNVEV (reference sequence). The CDR3 totals 20 residues. With 0 bases clipped from V and 4 bases from J, the junction kept 19 bases outside the gene matches. The CDR3 sequence: CASSLSGRGGRTGISYGYTF. The DNA of the CDR3 is TGTGCCAGCAGTTTATCTGGTCGAGGGGGCCGGACAGGGATATCCTATGGCTACACCTTC.

About this clone: At one end, the junction sequence differs from germline, possibly due to a read error. The chain recombines TRBV5-1 with TRBJ2-2; D may be TRBD1 (5 bases). CDR1 is SGHRS and CDR2 is YFSETQ in the germline V gene. This CDR3 is built from 14 residues. CDR3 amino acids: CVSLGHPNTGELFF. The CDR3 DNA reads as TGCGTCAGCCTCGGACATCCGAACACCGGGGAGCTGTTTTTT.

This clone is a singleton in its sample. The rearrangement joins TRBV7-2 to TRBJ2-4; D perhaps matches TRBD1 (5 bases). Germline V gives CDR1 SGHTA, CDR2 FQGNSA. V gave up 0 bases and J gave up 1 base, with 13 bases separating them. The CDR3 has 17 residues. The CDR3 here is CASSLAGLEIAKNIQYF. Here the CDR3 DNA reads TGTGCCAGCAGCTTAGCGGGGCTCGAAATTGCCAAAAACATTCAGTACTTC.

The chain couples TRBV5-4 to TRBJ2-7; 7 nucleotides align to TRBD1. CDR3 size: 14 residues. Germline assignment: CDR1 SGHNT and CDR2 YYREEE (reference sequence). Losses at the gene ends were 4 bases for V and 3 bases for J; bases not matched to a gene: 7. The CDR3 coding sequence is TGTGCCAGCAGCAATCACAGGGGCAGCTACGAGCAGTACTTC. Its translation is CASSNHRGSYEQYF.

This chain joins TRBV6-1 and TRBJ2-7; D possibly corresponds to TRBD1 (6 bases). The CDR3 loop spans 13 amino acids. Germline V lookup: CDR1 MNHNS, CDR2 SASEGT. Trimming left V 7 bases short and J 3 bases short, with 13 bases between. CDR3 region: CASNPGVLYEQYF. The CDR3 coding sequence is TGTGCCAGCAATCCAGGGGTTCTCTACGAGCAGTACTTC.

The chain joins TRBV5-1 to TRBJ2-3, with D possibly TRBD2 on 5 matching bases. CDR1 is SGHRS and CDR2 is YFSETQ in the germline V gene. CDR3 length: 15 residues. The V and J ends lost 3 bases and 6 bases respectively, with 17 bases between them. CDR3 DNA: TGCGCCAGCAGCTACGGGGATCGCATGGGTGATACGCAGTATTTT. Its translation is CASSYGDRMGDTQYF.

The chain has TRBV28 and TRBJ1-5, with D unresolved. Germline lookup yields CDR1 MDHEN and CDR2 SYDVKM. With 1 base removed from V and 6 bases from J, the gap between germline ends came to 4 bases. The CDR3 has 12 residues. The CDR3 nucleotides are TGTGCCAGCAGTTTATCGGGTCAGCCCCAGCATTTT. It specifies CASSLSGQPQHF.

The chain employs TRBV5-4 and TRBJ2-3, with D maybe TRBD2 (6 bases). CDR3 size: 16 residues. Deletions cut 5 bases from V and 2 bases from J, with 18 bases between. Germline-derived CDR1 and CDR2 are SGHNT and YYREEE (reference sequence). This chain's CDR3 is CASRTDPGGSTDTQYF. The CDR3 DNA follows: TGTGCCAGCAGGACGGATCCCGGGGGATCCACAGATACGCAGTATTTT.

The chain has TRBV6-6 and TRBJ1-4, with a possible D match to TRBD1 (5 bases). CDR1 and CDR2 (germline): MNHNY, SVGAGI (reference sequence). The CDR3 consists of 16 residues. The germline V and J ends were trimmed by 6 bases and 0 bases, with 14 bases remaining between them. CDR3 sequence (DNA): TGTGCCAGCAGACCTACAGGTGTTGCAACTAATGAAAAACTGTTTTTT. It yields the protein CASRPTGVATNEKLFF.

This chain links TRBV6-5 with TRBJ2-4; D remains unclear. The CDR3 is 10 amino acids. CDR1 and CDR2 from the germline V gene are MNHEY and SVGAGI. The ends were cut back, 6 bases at V and 15 bases at J, with 12 bases in the middle. Here the CDR3 DNA reads TGTGCCAGCAGATTCAGGTCAGCGTACTTC. Amino acids: CASRFRSAYF.

This chain connects TRBV18 to TRBJ2-2, with a weak D call TRBD1 (6 bases). Looked up from germline, CDR1 is KGHSH and CDR2 is LQKENI. V lost 3 bases and J 0 bases, leaving 8 bases between the germline ends. This CDR3 spans 15 amino acids. Here the CDR3 reads CASSPRGPNTGELFF. CDR3 nucleotide sequence: TGTGCCAGCTCACCCAGGGGCCCGAACACCGGGGAGCTGTTTTTT.

This sequence joins TRBV6-6 and TRBJ1-6; 9 bases are a match to TRBD1. Losses at the gene ends were 0 bases for V and 10 bases for J; bases not matched to a gene: 1. The V gene's germline CDR1 is MNHNY and CDR2 SVGAGI (reference sequence). The CDR3 contains 14 residues. The CDR3 coding sequence is TGTGCCAGCAGTTACTCGGACAGGGGCTCACCCCTCCACTTT. Its translation is CASSYSDRGSPLHF.

This clone was counted only a few times. The J gene is TRBJ1-4, the V gene TRBV6-5; possible D gene TRBD1, 6 bases. This CDR3 has 12 residues. The V gene lost 6 bases and the J gene lost 10 bases, with 12 bases spanning the gap. Germline values: CDR1 MNHEY, CDR2 SVGAGI. The CDR3: CASSHRVGKLFF. CDR3 DNA sequence: TGTGCCAGCAGCCACAGGGTTGGAAAACTGTTTTTT.

The V call is TRBV15, the J call TRBJ2-3, with TRBD2 as a possible D gene (6 bases). The CDR3 is 16 amino acids. Germline V lookup: CDR1 LNHNV, CDR2 YYDKDF (reference sequence). Trimming pared 4 bases from V and 3 bases from J, leaving 17 bases between. The CDR3 protein is CATSTLAVGGTDTQYF. The CDR3 coding sequence is TGTGCCACCAGCACCTTAGCGGTTGGGGGGACAGATACGCAGTATTTT. The full variable domain, completed using reference TRBV15 and TRBJ2-3, is DAMVIQNPRYQVTQFGKPVTLSCSQTLNHNVMYWYQQKSSQAPKLLFHYYDKDFNNEADTPDNFQSRRPNTSFCFLDIRSPGLGDTAMYLCATSTLAVGGTDTQYFGPGTRLTVL.

This clone was observed a single time. V and J are TRBV4-3 and TRBJ2-7, with 12 bases fitting TRBD2. The CDR3 covers 15 residues. CDR1 and CDR2 (germline): LGHNA, YSLEER. V lost 5 bases to trimming and J lost 2 bases; unmatched junction nucleotides: 4. The CDR3 DNA sequence: TGCGCCAGCAGCGGGCTAGCGGGGGGGCCCTACGAGCAGTACTTC. Encoded protein: CASSGLAGGPYEQYF.

V and J are TRBV5-1 and TRBJ2-7; 10 bases match TRBD1. Germline lookup yields CDR1 SGHRS and CDR2 YFSETQ. Trimming took 0 bases from V and 6 from J; bases not matched to a gene: 6. The CDR3 is 15 amino acids. In DNA, the CDR3 is TGCGCCAGCAGCTTGGGACCGGGACAGGGGACCGAGCAGTACTTC. It codes for CASSLGPGQGTEQYF.

This chain links TRBV6-6 with TRBJ1-5; D is unclear. V was trimmed by 6 bases and J by 2 bases, leaving 17 bases between them. The germline V gene has CDR1 MNHNY and CDR2 SVGAGI (reference sequence). The CDR3 runs 16 residues. CDR3 DNA: TGTGCCAGCAGACGCGGGGAGGGTGGGGGCAATCAGCCCCAGCATTTT. This encodes CASRRGEGGGNQPQHF.